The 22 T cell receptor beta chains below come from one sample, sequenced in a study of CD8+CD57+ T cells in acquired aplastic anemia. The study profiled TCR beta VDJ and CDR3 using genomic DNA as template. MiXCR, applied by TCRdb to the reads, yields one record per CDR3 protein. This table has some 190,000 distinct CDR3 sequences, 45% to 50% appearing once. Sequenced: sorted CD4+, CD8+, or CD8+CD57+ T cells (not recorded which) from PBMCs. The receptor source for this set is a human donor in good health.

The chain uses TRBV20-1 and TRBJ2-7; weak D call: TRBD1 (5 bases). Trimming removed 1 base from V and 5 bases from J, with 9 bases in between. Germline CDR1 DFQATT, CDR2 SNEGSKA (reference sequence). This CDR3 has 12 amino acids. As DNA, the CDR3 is TGCAGTGCTAGAGTAGAAGGGGACGAGCAGTACTTC. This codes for CSARVEGDEQYF.

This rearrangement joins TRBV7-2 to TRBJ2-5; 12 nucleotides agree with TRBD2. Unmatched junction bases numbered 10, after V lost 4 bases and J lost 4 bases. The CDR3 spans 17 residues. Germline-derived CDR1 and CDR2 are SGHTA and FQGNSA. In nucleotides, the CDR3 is TGTGCCAGCAGCTCGTTACTAGCGGGAGGCCCTACAGAGACCCAGTACTTC. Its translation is CASSSLLAGGPTETQYF.

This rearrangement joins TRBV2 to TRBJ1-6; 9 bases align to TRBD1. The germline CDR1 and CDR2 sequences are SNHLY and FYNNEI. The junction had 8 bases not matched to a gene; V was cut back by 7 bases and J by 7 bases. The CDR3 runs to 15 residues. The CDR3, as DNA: TGTGCCAGCACTTTGGGACAGGGAGAAAATTCACCCCTCCACTTT. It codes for CASTLGQGENSPLHF.

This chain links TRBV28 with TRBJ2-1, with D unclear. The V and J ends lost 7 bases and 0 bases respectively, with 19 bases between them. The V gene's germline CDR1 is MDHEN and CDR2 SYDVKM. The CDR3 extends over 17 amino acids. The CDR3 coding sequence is TGTGCCAGCACCGATAGGTCGTACCCCAGCTCCTACAATGAGCAGTTCTTC. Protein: CASTDRSYPSSYNEQFF.

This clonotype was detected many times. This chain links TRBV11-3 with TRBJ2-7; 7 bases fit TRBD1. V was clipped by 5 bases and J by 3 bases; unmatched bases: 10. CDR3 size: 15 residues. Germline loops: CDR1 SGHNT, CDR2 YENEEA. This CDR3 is CASSRSRAGGYEQYF. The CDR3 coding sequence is TGTGCCAGCAGCCGGAGCCGGGCAGGGGGCTACGAGCAGTACTTC.

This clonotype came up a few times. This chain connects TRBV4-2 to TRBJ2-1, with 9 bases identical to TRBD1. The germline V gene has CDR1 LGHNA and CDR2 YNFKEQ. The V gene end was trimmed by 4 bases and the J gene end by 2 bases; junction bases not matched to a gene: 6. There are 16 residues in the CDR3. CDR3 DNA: TGTGCCAGCAGCCTCCTGGACAGGGGCCCCTACAATGAGCAGTTCTTC. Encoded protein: CASSLLDRGPYNEQFF.

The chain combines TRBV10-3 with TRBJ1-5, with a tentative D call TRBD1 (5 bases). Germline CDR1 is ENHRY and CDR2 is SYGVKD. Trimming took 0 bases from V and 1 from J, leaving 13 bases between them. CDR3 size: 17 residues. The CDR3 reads CAISESFRAGSNQPQHF. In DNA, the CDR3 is TGTGCCATCAGTGAGTCGTTTAGGGCAGGGAGCAATCAGCCCCAGCATTTT.

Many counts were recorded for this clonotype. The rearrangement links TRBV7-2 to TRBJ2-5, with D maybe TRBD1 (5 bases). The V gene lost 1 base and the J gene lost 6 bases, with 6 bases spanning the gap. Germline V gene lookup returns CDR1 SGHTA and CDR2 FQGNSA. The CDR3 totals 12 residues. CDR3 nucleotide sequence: TGTGCCAGCAGCTTAGACAGGAAGACCCAGTACTTC. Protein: CASSLDRKTQYF.

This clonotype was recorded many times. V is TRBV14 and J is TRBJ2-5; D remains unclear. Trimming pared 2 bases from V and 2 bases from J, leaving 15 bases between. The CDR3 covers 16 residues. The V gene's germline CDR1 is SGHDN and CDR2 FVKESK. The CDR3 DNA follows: TGTGCCAGCAGCCAACCCTGGTACGGCGCACAAGAGACCCAGTACTTC. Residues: CASSQPWYGAQETQYF. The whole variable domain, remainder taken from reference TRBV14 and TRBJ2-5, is EAGVTQFPSHSVIEKGQTVTLRCDPISGHDNLYWYRRVMGKEIKFLLHFVKESKQDESGMPNNRFLAERTGGTYSTLKVQPAELEDSGVYFCASSQPWYGAQETQYFGPGTRLLVL.

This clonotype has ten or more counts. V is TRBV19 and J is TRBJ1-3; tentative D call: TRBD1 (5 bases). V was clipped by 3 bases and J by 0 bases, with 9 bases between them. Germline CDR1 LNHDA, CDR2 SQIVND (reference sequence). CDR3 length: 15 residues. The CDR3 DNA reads TGTGCCAGTAGTATGGGCAGGGCCTCTGGAAACACCATATATTTT. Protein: CASSMGRASGNTIYF.

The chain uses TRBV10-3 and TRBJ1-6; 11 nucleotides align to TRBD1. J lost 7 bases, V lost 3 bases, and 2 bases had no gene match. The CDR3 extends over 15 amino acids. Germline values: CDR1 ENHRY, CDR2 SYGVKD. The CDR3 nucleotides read TGTGCCATCAGTGACAGGACAGGGGGCAATTCACCCCTCCACTTT. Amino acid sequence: CAISDRTGGNSPLHF.

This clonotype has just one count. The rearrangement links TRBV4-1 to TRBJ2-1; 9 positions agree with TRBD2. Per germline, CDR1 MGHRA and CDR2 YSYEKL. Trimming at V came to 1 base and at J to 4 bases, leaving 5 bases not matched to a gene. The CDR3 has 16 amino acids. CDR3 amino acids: CASSQASGVGYNEQFF. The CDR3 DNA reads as TGCGCCAGCAGCCAAGCTAGCGGGGTAGGGTACAATGAGCAGTTCTTC.

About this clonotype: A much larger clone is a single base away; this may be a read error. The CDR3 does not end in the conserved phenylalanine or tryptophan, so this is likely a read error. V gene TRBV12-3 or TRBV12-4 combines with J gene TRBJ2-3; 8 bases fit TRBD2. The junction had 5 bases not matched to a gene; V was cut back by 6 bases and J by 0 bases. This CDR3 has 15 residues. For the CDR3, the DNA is TGTGCCAGCAGGGTCGGGAGGGTAAGCACAGATACGCAGTATCTT. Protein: CASRVGRVSTDTQYL.

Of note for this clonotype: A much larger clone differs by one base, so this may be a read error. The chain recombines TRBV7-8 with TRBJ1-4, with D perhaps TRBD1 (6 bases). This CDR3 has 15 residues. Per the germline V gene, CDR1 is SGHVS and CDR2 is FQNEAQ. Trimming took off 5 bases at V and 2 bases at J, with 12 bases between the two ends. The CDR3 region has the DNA TGTGCCAGCAGCGCACGACAGGTGACTAATGAAAAACTGTTTTTT. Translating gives CASSARQVTNEKLFF.

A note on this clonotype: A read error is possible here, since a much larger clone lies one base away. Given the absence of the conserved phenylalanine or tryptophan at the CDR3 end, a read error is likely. CDR3 sequence reads: CASSSGVNYGYTL. For the CDR3, the DNA is TGTGCCAGCAGCTCAGGGGTTAACTATGGCTACACCCTC. J is TRBJ1-2 and V is TRBV5-6; D might be TRBD1 (6 bases). The germline gives CDR1 SGHDT, CDR2 YYEEEE. V was clipped by 3 bases and J by 1 base, with 7 bases between them. This CDR3 region has 13 residues.

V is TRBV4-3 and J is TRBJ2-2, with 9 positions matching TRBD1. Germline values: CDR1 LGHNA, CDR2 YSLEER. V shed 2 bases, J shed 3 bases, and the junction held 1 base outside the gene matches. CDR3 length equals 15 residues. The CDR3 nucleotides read TGCGCCAGCAGCCAAAGGGACAGGGACACCGGGGAGCTGTTTTTT. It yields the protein CASSQRDRDTGELFF.

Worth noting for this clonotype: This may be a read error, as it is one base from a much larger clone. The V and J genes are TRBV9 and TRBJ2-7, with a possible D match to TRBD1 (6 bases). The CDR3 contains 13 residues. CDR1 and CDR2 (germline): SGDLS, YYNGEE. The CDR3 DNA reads TGTGCCAGCAGCGTTACAGGGAACGGCGAGCAGTCCTTC. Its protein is CASSVTGNGEQSF.

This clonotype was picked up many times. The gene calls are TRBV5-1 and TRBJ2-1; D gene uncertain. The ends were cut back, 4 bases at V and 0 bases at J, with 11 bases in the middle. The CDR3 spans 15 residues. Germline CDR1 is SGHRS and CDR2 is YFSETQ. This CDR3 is CASSKQTTSYNEQFF. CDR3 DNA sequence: TGCGCCAGCAGCAAACAGACGACCTCCTACAATGAGCAGTTCTTC.

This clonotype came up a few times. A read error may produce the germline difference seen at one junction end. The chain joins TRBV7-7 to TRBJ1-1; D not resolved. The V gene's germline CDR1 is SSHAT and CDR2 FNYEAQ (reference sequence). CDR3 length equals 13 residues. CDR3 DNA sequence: TGTGCTAGCAGCTTAGTAATGAACACTGAAGCTTTCTTT. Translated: CASSLVMNTEAFF.

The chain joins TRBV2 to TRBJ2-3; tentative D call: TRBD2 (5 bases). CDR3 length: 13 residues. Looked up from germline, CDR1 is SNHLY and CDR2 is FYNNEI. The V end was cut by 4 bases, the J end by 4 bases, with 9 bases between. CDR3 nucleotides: TGTGCCAGCAGTGGCCTCGGGGCAGATACGCAGTATTTT. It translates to CASSGLGADTQYF. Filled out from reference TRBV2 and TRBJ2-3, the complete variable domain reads EPEVTQTPSHQVTQMGQEVILRCVPISNHLYFYWYRQILGQKVEFLVSFYNNEISEKSEIFDDQFSVERPDGSNFTLKIRSTKLEDSAMYFCASSGLGADTQYFGPGTRLTVL.

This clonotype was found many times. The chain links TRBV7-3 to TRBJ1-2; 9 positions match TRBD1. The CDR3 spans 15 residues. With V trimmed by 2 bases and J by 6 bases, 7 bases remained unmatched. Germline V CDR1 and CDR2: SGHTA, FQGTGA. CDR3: CASSLVPTGGHGYTF. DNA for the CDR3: TGTGCCAGCAGCTTAGTCCCCACAGGGGGCCATGGCTACACCTTC. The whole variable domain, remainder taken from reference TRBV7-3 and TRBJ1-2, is GAGVSQTPSNKVTEKGKYVELRCDPISGHTALYWYRQSLGQGPEFLIYFQGTGAADDSGLPNDRFFAVRPEGSVSTLKIQRTERGDSAVYLCASSLVPTGGHGYTFGSGTRLTVV.

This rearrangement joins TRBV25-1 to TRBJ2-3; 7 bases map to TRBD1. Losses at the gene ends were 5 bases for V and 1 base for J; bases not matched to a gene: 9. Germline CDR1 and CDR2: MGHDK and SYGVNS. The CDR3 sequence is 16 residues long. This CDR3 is CASSTTTGKGTDTQYF. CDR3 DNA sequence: TGTGCCAGCAGTACCACGACAGGGAAGGGCACAGATACGCAGTATTTT. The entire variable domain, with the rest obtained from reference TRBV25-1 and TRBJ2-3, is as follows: EADIYQTPRYLVIGTGKKITLECSQTMGHDKMYWYQQDPGMELHLIHYSYGVNSTEKGDLSSESTVSRIRTEHFPLTLESARPSHTSQYLCASSTTTGKGTDTQYFGPGTRLTVL.